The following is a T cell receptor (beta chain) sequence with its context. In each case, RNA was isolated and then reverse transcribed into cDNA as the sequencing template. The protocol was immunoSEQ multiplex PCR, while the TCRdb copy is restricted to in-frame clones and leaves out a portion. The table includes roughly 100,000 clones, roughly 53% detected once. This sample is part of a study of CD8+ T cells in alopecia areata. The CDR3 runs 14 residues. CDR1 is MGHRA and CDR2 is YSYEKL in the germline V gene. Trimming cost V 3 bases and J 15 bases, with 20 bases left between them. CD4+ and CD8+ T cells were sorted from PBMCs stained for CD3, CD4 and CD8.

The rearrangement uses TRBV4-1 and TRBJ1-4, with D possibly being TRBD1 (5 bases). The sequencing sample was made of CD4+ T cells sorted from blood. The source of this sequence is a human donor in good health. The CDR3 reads CASSQLGTPAVLFF. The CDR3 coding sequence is TGCGCCAGCAGCCAGTTAGGGACCCCGGCGGTGTTGTTTTTT.